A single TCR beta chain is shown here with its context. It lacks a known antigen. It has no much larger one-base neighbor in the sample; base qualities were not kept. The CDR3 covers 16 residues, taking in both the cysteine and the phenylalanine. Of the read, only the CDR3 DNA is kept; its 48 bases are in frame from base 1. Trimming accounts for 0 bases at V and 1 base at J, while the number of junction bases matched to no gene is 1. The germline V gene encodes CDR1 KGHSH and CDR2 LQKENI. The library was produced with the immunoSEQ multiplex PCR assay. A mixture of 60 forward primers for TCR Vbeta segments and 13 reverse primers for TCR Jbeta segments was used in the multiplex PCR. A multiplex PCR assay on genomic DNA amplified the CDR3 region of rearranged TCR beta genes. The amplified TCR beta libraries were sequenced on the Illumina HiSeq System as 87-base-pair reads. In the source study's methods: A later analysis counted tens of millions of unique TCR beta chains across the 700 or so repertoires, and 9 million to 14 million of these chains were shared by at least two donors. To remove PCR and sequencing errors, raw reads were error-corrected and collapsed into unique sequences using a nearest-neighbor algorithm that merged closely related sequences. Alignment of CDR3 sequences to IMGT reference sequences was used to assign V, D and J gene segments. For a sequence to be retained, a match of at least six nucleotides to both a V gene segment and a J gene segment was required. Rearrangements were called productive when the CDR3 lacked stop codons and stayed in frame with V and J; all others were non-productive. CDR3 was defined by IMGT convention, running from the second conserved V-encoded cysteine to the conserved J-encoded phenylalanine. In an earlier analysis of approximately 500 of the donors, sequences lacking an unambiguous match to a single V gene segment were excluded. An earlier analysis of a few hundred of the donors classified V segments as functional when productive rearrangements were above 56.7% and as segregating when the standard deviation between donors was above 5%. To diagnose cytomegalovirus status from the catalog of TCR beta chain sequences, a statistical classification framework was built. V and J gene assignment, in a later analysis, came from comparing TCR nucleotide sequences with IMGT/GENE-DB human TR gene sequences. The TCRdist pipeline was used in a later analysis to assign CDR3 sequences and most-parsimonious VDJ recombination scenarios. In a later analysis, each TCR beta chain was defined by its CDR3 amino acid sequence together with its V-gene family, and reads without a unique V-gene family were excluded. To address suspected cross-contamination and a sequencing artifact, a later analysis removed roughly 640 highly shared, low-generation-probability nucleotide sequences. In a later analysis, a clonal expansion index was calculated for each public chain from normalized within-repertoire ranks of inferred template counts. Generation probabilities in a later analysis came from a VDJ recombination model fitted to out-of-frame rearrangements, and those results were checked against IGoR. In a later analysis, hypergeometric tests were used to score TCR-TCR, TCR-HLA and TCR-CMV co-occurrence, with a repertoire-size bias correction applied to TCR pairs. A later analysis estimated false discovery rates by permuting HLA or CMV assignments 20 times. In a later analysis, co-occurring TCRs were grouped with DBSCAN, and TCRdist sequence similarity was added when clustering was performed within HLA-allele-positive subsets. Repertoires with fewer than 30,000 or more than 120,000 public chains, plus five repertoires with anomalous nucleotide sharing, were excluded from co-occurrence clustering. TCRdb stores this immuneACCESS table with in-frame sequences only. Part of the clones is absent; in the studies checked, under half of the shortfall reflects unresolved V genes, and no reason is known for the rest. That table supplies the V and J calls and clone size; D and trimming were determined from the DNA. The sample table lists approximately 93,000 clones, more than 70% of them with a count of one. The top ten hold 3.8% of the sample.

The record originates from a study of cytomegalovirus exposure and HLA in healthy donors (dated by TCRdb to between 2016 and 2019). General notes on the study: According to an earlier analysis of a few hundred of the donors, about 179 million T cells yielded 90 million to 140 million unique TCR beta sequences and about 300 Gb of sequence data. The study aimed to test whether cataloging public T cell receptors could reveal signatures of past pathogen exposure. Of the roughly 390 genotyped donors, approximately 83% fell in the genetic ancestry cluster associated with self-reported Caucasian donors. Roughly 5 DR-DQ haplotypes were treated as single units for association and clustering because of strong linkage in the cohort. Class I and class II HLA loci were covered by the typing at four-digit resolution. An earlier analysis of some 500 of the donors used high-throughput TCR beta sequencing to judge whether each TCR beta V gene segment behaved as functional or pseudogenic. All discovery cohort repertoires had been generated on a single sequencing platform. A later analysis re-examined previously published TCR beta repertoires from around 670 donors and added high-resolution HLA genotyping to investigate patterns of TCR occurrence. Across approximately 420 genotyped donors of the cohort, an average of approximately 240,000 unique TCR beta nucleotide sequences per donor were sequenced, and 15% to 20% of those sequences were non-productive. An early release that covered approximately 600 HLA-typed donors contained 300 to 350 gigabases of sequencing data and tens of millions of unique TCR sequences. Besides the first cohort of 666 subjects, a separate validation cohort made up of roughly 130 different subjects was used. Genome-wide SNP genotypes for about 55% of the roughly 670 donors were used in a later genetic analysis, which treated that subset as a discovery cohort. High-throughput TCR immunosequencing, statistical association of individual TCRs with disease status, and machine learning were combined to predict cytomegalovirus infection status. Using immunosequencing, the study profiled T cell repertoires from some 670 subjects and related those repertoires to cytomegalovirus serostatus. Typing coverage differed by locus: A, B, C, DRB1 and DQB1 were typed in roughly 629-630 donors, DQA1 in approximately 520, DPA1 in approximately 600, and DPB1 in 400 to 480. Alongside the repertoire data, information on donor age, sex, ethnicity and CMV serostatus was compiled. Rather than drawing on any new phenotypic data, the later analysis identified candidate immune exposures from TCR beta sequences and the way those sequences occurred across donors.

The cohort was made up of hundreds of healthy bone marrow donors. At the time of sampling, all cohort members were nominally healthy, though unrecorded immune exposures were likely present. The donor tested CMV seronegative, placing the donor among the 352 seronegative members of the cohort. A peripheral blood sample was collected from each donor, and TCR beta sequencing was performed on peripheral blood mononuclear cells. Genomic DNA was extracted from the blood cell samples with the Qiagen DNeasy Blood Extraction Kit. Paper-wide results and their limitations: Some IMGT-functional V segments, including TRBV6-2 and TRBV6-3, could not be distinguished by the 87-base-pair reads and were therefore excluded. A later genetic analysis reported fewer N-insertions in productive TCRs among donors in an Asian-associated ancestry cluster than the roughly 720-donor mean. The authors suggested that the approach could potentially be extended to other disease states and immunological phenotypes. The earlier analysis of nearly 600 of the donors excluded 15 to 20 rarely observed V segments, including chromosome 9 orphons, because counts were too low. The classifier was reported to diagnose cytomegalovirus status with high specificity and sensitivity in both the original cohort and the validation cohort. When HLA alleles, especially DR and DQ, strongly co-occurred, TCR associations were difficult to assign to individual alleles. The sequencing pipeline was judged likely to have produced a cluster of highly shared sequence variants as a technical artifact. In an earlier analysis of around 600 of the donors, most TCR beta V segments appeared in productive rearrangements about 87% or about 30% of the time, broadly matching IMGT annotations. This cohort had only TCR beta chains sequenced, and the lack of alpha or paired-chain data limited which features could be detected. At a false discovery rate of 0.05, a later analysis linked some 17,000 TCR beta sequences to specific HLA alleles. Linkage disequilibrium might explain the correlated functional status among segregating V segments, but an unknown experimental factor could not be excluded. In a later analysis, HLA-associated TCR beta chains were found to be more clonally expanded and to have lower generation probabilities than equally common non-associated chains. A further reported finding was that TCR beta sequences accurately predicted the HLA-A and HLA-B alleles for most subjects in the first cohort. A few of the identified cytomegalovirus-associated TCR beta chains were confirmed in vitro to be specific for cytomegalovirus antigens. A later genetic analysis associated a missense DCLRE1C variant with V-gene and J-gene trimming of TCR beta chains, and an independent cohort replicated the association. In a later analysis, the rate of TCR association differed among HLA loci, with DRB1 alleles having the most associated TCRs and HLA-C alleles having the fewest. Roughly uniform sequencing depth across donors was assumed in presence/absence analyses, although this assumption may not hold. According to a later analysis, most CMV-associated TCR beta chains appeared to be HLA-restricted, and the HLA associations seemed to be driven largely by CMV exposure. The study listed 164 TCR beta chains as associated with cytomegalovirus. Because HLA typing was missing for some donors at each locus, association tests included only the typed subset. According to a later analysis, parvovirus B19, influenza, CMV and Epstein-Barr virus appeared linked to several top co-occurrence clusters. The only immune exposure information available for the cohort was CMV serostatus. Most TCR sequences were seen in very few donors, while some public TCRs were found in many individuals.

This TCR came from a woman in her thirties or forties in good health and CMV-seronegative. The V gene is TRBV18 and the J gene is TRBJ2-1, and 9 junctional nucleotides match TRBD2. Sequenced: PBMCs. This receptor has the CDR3 CASSPPSGGSYNEQFF. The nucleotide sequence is TGTGCCAGCTCACCACCAAGCGGGGGGTCCTACAATGAGCAGTTCTTC.